Each of the 4 T cell receptor beta chains below was sequenced from the same sample in a study of cytomegalovirus exposure and HLA in healthy donors. PCR was performed using 60 Vbeta and 13 Jbeta primers. Profiled with immunoSEQ multiplex PCR; TCRdb holds only in-frame clones, not every one. The profile shows approximately 93,000 clones, 79% of them singletons. The source material was PBMCs. Every receptor here comes from a woman aged 40 to 50 in good health and CMV-seronegative.

The chain links TRBV10-3 to TRBJ1-2; TRBD1 aligns across 7 bases. Per germline, CDR1 ENHRY and CDR2 SYGVKD. The CDR3 spans 13 residues. V was clipped by 6 bases and J by 7 bases; unmatched bases: 8. CDR3: CAISSTGNSGYTF. In DNA form, the CDR3 reads TGTGCCATCAGCTCGACAGGGAACAGTGGCTACACCTTC.

V is TRBV19 and J is TRBJ1-1; D uncertain. CDR1 and CDR2 (germline): LNHDA, SQIVND (reference sequence). The CDR3 consists of 15 residues. V lost 4 bases, J lost 1 base, and 13 bases lay in between. The CDR3 reads CASSRSQLGNTEAFF. The CDR3 DNA follows: TGTGCCAGTAGTAGAAGCCAACTCGGGAACACTGAAGCTTTCTTT.

The chain couples TRBV11-1 to TRBJ1-2, with TRBD1 as a possible D gene (6 bases). In germline, CDR1 is SGHAT, CDR2 FQDESV (reference sequence). CDR3 length equals 13 residues. V was trimmed by 6 bases and J by 4 bases, leaving 12 bases between them. Here the CDR3 reads CASRPRGSYGYTF. In DNA, the CDR3 is TGTGCCAGCAGACCCAGGGGCTCCTATGGCTACACCTTC.

The chain carries TRBV6-5 and TRBJ1-2, with 8 bases aligning to TRBD1. This CDR3 comprises 13 residues. With V trimmed by 5 bases and J by 7 bases, 6 bases remained unmatched. Germline CDR1 MNHEY, CDR2 SVGAGI. CDR3 sequence (DNA): TGTGCCAGCAGTGGGGACAGGAGGGTTGGCTACACCTTC. Translating it yields CASSGDRRVGYTF.